The 29 T cell receptor beta chains presented below share a single source sample, sequenced in a study of T cell changes during pregnancy in multiple sclerosis. Only in-frame clones appear in the TCRdb table, and some are missing; sequencing was by immunoSEQ multiplex PCR. The sample contains roughly 110,000 clones, less than 95% of which appear only once. The sequenced sample was peripheral blood, obtained before pregnancy. These receptors were taken from a female donor with multiple sclerosis, enrolled in a pregnancy study.

The V call is TRBV19, the J call TRBJ2-1; TRBD2 aligns across 7 bases. CDR1 and CDR2 from the germline V gene are LNHDA and SQIVND (reference sequence). V trimming: 3 bases; J trimming: 6 bases; junction bases outside the gene matches: 8. This CDR3 is built from 15 residues. DNA of the CDR3: TGTGCCAGTAGTATCGAGGGAGCGGGGTTCAATGAGCAGTTCTTC. The encoded protein is CASSIEGAGFNEQFF.

The gene calls are TRBV5-6 and TRBJ1-6; D possibly corresponds to TRBD1 (6 bases). Trimming took 0 bases from V and 7 from J, leaving 8 bases between them. CDR1 SGHDT and CDR2 YYEEEE come from the germline V gene. CDR3 size: 14 residues. The CDR3 reads CASSLGQANSPLHF. CDR3 DNA: TGTGCCAGCAGCTTGGGACAGGCCAATTCACCCCTCCACTTT.

This chain connects TRBV7-8 to TRBJ2-5, with 11 bases fitting TRBD2. This CDR3 is built from 16 residues. Germline V CDR1 and CDR2: SGHVS, FQNEAQ. With 1 base clipped from V and 1 base from J, the junction kept 2 bases outside the gene matches. The CDR3 reads CASSLGLAGIQETQYF. The CDR3 coding sequence is TGTGCCAGCAGCTTAGGACTAGCGGGGATCCAAGAGACCCAGTACTTC.

The chain combines TRBV18 with TRBJ1-1; 9 nucleotides line up with TRBD1. Trimming took 6 bases from V and 6 from J; bases not matched to a gene: 11. CDR1 and CDR2 (germline): KGHSH, LQKENI. The CDR3 loop spans 15 amino acids. The CDR3 sequence: CASSTQGALIAEAFF. The CDR3 coding sequence is TGTGCCAGCTCTACACAGGGGGCGCTGATCGCTGAAGCTTTCTTT.

This clone was seen once. DNA for the CDR3: TGTGCCATCAAGCCAATAGGGGGAGGGACACACTACGAGCAGTACTTC. This codes for CAIKPIGGGTHYEQYF. The chain recombines TRBV10-3 with TRBJ2-7; a weak D match, TRBD2 (7 bases). Looked up from germline, CDR1 is ENHRY and CDR2 is SYGVKD. Trimming took 7 bases from V and 3 from J, leaving 22 bases between them. The CDR3 length is 16 residues.

The gene calls are TRBV4-1 and TRBJ1-1, with TRBD1 matching 9 bases. Germline CDR1 and CDR2: MGHRA and YSYEKL. V shed 3 bases and J 2 bases; nucleotides not matched to a gene: 13. The CDR3 loop spans 18 amino acids. This CDR3 reads CASSHAIPGQGNNTEAFF. Here the CDR3 DNA reads TGCGCCAGCAGCCACGCGATACCGGGACAGGGAAACAACACTGAAGCTTTCTTT.

This chain links TRBV2 with TRBJ2-5; TRBD2 matches at 14 bases. The V gene's germline CDR1 is SNHLY and CDR2 FYNNEI. The trim removed 2 bases at V and 2 bases at J, leaving 7 bases unmatched. This CDR3 spans 18 amino acids. CDR3 loop: CASSENGLAGGPQETQYF. The CDR3 bases are TGTGCCAGCAGTGAAAACGGACTAGCGGGGGGCCCTCAAGAGACCCAGTACTTC.

The CDR3 loop is CAILRDGGETQYF. In DNA form, the CDR3 reads TGTGCCATCCTCCGGGATGGCGGGGAGACCCAGTACTTC. The chain employs TRBV6-1 and TRBJ2-5, with D possibly TRBD2 on 5 matching bases. Germline V lookup: CDR1 MNHNS, CDR2 SASEGT. Trimming took 10 bases from V and 5 from J, leaving 17 bases between them. This CDR3 is 13 amino acids long.

The genes are TRBV15 and TRBJ1-2; TRBD1 matches at 7 bases. This CDR3 spans 16 amino acids. CDR1 and CDR2 from the germline V gene are LNHNV and YYDKDF (reference sequence). The V and J ends lost 3 bases and 5 bases, in that order; junction bases with no gene match: 12. The CDR3 DNA sequence: TGTGCCACCAGCAGCAACCGTAAGGGACAGCAGTATGGCTACACCTTC. Translating it yields CATSSNRKGQQYGYTF. The whole variable domain, remainder taken from reference TRBV15 and TRBJ1-2, is DAMVIQNPRYQVTQFGKPVTLSCSQTLNHNVMYWYQQKSSQAPKLLFHYYDKDFNNEADTPDNFQSRRPNTSFCFLDIRSPGLGDTAMYLCATSSNRKGQQYGYTFGSGTRLTVV.

The V gene is TRBV10-3, the J gene TRBJ2-7; 7 nucleotides line up with TRBD2. J lost 4 bases, V lost 0 bases, and 12 bases had no gene match. The CDR3 totals 17 residues. CDR1 and CDR2 from the germline V gene are ENHRY and SYGVKD. CDR3 sequence reads: CAISESTSDSGSYEQYF. CDR3 sequence (DNA): TGTGCCATCAGTGAGTCGACTTCCGATAGCGGGTCATACGAGCAGTACTTC.

The chain joins TRBV18 to TRBJ2-3; perhaps TRBD1 as D (6 bases). Deletions cut 1 base from V and 4 bases from J, with 9 bases between. This CDR3 region has 14 residues. Germline CDR1 KGHSH, CDR2 LQKENI. The CDR3 loop reads CASSPRDTSDTQYF. The CDR3 DNA follows: TGTGCCAGCTCACCACGGGACACCTCAGATACGCAGTATTTT.

The V gene is TRBV21-1, the J gene TRBJ2-7; the tabulated D call, TRBD2, remains unverified against the DNA. TRBV21-1 is a listed pseudogene. The CDR3 length is 16 residues. As DNA, the CDR3 is TGTGCCAGCAGCGCTCGAGGAGGGGTTTGGGTTGACGAGCAGTACTTC. Translated: CASSARGGVWVDEQYF.

The chain couples TRBV28 to TRBJ2-1, with 11 bases that match TRBD2. The CDR3 has 18 amino acids. Unmatched junction bases numbered 16, after V lost 6 bases and J lost 6 bases. In germline, CDR1 is MDHEN, CDR2 SYDVKM. CDR3 sequence: CASSPFSGRAFGGNEQFF. CDR3 coding DNA: TGTGCCAGCAGCCCCTTTAGCGGGAGGGCCTTTGGGGGCAATGAGCAGTTCTTC. The whole variable domain, filled in from reference TRBV28 and TRBJ2-1, reads DVKVTQSSRYLVKRTGEKVFLECVQDMDHENMFWYRQDPGLGLRLIYFSYDVKMKEKGDIPEGYSVSREKKERFSLILESASTNQTSMYLCASSPFSGRAFGGNEQFFGPGTRLTVL.

V gene TRBV4-2 combines with J gene TRBJ1-5; D gene ambiguous. The CDR3 sequence is 16 residues long. Trimming shortened V by 0 bases and J by 5 bases, and 14 bases separated the two germline ends. From germline, CDR1 is LGHNA and CDR2 YNFKEQ. The CDR3 DNA reads as TGTGCCAGCAGCCAAGATCACCGGCGAGGGTATCAGCCCCAGCATTTT. Translating it yields CASSQDHRRGYQPQHF.

The CDR3 here is CASRNLRGSYGYTF. DNA for the CDR3: TGTGCCAGCAGAAACCTCAGGGGATCCTATGGCTACACCTTC. The chain combines TRBV6-7 with TRBJ1-2; D is possibly TRBD1 (6 bases). TRBV6-7 is classed as an ORF, of uncertain function. V gave up 6 bases and J gave up 4 bases, with 15 bases separating them. This CDR3 region has 14 residues.

The rearrangement joins TRBV5-4 to TRBJ1-2, with a weak D call TRBD1 (5 bases). There are 14 residues in the CDR3. Germline assignment: CDR1 SGHNT and CDR2 YYREEE (reference sequence). V shed 0 bases and J shed 2 bases, with 8 bases lying between them. This chain's CDR3 is CASSLGQSNYGYTF. The CDR3 DNA is TGTGCCAGCAGCTTGGGACAGTCCAACTATGGCTACACCTTC.

The genes are TRBV10-3 and TRBJ1-1, with 8 bases fitting TRBD1. The V and J ends lost 0 bases and 6 bases, in that order; junction bases with no gene match: 12. The CDR3 runs 17 residues. CDR1 is ENHRY, CDR2 SYGVKD, per germline. CDR3 sequence: CAISESYGTGGLAEAFF. As DNA, the CDR3 is TGTGCCATCAGTGAGTCTTACGGGACAGGAGGCTTGGCTGAAGCTTTCTTT.

The chain links TRBV4-3 to TRBJ2-1; D is perhaps TRBD2 (6 bases). The V end lost 0 bases, the J end lost 8 bases, and 11 bases lay between the germline ends. This CDR3 is 14 amino acids long. Germline V gene sequence: CDR1 LGHNA, CDR2 YSLEER. The CDR3 reads CASSQDGGADEQFF. CDR3 sequence (DNA): TGCGCCAGCAGCCAAGATGGCGGGGCCGATGAGCAGTTCTTC.

The chain carries TRBV27 and TRBJ2-7; 7 nucleotides line up with TRBD2. The CDR3 contains 14 residues. V was pared by 0 bases and J by 7 bases, with 6 bases of the junction left unmatched. CDR1 and CDR2 (germline): MNHEY, SMNVEV (reference sequence). Here the CDR3 DNA reads TGTGCCAGCAGTTTATCCAGGTTGGGGGGGGAGCAGTACTTC. Protein: CASSLSRLGGEQYF.

This clone is labeled as medium-sized (0.01 to 0.1%). This sequence joins TRBV4-1 and TRBJ1-4, with D uncertain. Trimming stripped 0 bases from V and 11 bases from J, with 13 bases between. The germline V gene encodes CDR1 MGHRA and CDR2 YSYEKL. This CDR3 comprises 14 residues. The DNA of the CDR3 is TGCGCCAGCAGCCAAGAACCAGGCACAAACAAACTGTTTTTT. It translates to CASSQEPGTNKLFF.

The chain employs TRBV28 and TRBJ1-2, with D hard to call. The CDR3 sequence is 14 residues long. V gave up 3 bases and J gave up 4 bases, with 12 bases separating them. CDR1 is MDHEN and CDR2 is SYDVKM in the germline V gene. The CDR3 loop is CASSFGDLTYGYTF. For the CDR3, the DNA is TGTGCCAGCAGTTTCGGGGATCTCACCTATGGCTACACCTTC.

This clone came up once. V usage is TRBV29-1 and J usage is TRBJ2-7; D not resolved. The germline gives CDR1 SQVTM, CDR2 ANQGSEA. The CDR3 has 14 amino acids. V lost 0 bases to trimming and J lost 2 bases, with 11 bases between them. As DNA, the CDR3 is TGCAGCGTTGAAGAAACTCAAATTCCCTACGAGCAGTACTTC. Protein: CSVEETQIPYEQYF.

The V call is TRBV27, the J call TRBJ1-1; D is possibly TRBD1 (5 bases). Trimming stripped 4 bases from V and 7 bases from J, with 13 bases between. There are 13 residues in the CDR3. The germline V gene encodes CDR1 MNHEY and CDR2 SMNVEV (reference sequence). The CDR3 loop reads CASSWQGLGEAFF. The CDR3 DNA reads TGTGCCAGCAGTTGGCAGGGACTAGGTGAAGCTTTCTTT.

The chain uses TRBV10-3 and TRBJ2-7, with a possible D match to TRBD2 (5 bases). The CDR3 is 15 residues long. In germline, CDR1 is ENHRY, CDR2 SYGVKD. V gave up 0 bases and J gave up 3 bases, with 12 bases separating them. The CDR3 loop reads CAISESREGRYEQYF. The CDR3, as DNA: TGTGCCATCAGTGAGTCGAGGGAAGGCCGCTACGAGCAGTACTTC.

The chain recombines TRBV30 with TRBJ1-6, with TRBD1 matching over 10 bases. V lost 2 bases and J lost 8; bases outside the gene matches: 9. This CDR3 has 16 residues. Germline V gene data show CDR1 as GTSNPN and CDR2 as SVGIG (reference sequence). The CDR3 DNA reads TGTGCCTGGAGTCCTCGCGGCGGGACAGGGGATTCACCCCTCCACTTT. Protein sequence: CAWSPRGGTGDSPLHF.

This chain uses TRBV5-6 with TRBJ1-6, with D perhaps TRBD1 (6 bases). Germline lookup yields CDR1 SGHDT and CDR2 YYEEEE. Trimming shortened V by 4 bases and J by 10 bases, and 18 bases separated the two germline ends. This CDR3 is built from 15 residues. CDR3 region: CASSLPGTTRSPLHF. CDR3 DNA sequence: TGTGCCAGCAGCCTCCCCGGGACAACCAGATCACCCCTCCACTTT.

The J gene is TRBJ2-7, the V gene TRBV6-5; TRBD2 might be the D (6 bases). V lost 11 bases to trimming and J lost 2 bases, with 16 bases between them. The CDR3 is 13 residues long. CDR1 is MNHEY, CDR2 SVGAGI, per germline. The DNA for the CDR3 is TGTGCCGGCACATGGAGGGTCCCCTACGAGCAGTACTTC. Translation: CAGTWRVPYEQYF.

This rearrangement joins TRBV28 to TRBJ2-1, with 12 positions matching TRBD2. After removal of 5 bases from V and 3 bases from J, the junction contained 2 bases not matched to a gene. This CDR3 spans 15 amino acids. In germline, CDR1 is MDHEN, CDR2 SYDVKM. The CDR3 region has the DNA TGTGCCAGCAGTCTAGCGGGAGGGGGCTACAATGAGCAGTTCTTC. Its protein is CASSLAGGGYNEQFF.

The V call is TRBV5-4, the J call TRBJ2-1, with D maybe TRBD2 (5 bases). The CDR3 is 15 amino acids. The V end lost 2 bases, the J end lost 4 bases, and 13 bases lay between the germline ends. CDR1 and CDR2 (germline): SGHNT, YYREEE (reference sequence). The CDR3 protein is CASSFARSGYNEQFF. The CDR3 region has the DNA TGTGCCAGCAGCTTTGCCCGCTCGGGATACAATGAGCAGTTCTTC.